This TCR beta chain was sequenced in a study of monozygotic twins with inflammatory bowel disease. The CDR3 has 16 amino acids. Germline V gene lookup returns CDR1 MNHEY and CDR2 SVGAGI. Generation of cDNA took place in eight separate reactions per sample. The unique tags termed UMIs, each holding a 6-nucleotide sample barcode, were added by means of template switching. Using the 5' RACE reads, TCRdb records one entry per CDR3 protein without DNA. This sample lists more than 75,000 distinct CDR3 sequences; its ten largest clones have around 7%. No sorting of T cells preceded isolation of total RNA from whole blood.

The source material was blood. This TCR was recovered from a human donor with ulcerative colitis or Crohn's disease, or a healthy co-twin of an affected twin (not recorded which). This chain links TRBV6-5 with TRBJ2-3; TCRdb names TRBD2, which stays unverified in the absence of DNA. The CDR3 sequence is CASSYTSGARTDTQYF.